This TCR beta chain was recovered during a study of T cells in Graves' hyperthyroidism and ophthalmopathy (dated 2019 in TCRdb). Broadly, across the study: Peripheral blood was collected at initial diagnosis, before any treatment. To identify distinguishing TCR V-J signatures, a discovery cohort of around 100 patients was used, comprising 43 with Graves' ophthalmopathy and approximately 58 with stable Graves' hyperthyroidism. Prospective prediction of ophthalmopathy was tested in an independent validation cohort of 18 hyperthyroidism patients and approximately 17 patients who later progressed to ophthalmopathy. The roughly 100 discovery patients were randomly split 7:3 into training and test sets. The study also compared thyroid tissue and blood T-cell repertoires from 5 to 7 Graves' hyperthyroidism patients. Following sampling, methimazole starting at 30 mg daily was given to hyperthyroidism patients, and high-dose intravenous methylprednisolone was given to ophthalmopathy patients. The paper reports TCR Vbeta CDR3 sequencing of about 140 peripheral blood samples: around 45 ophthalmopathy, fewer than 80 hyperthyroidism and around 17 progressor patients. General study outcomes and caveats: No statistical method was used to fix the sample size in advance, and group allocation was not hidden from the investigators. Most expanded thyroid clonotypes (frequency above 0.001) were also detected in blood, a finding suggesting that blood repertoires may reflect thyroid immune responses. During validation, the model predicted progression to ophthalmopathy a median of approximately 6 months ahead of onset, with just under 71% sensitivity and roughly 75% specificity. A model built on a 13 V-J signature distinguished ophthalmopathy from stable hyperthyroidism, reaching 85% to 90% sensitivity and about 81% specificity in cross-validation and 80%/75% in testing.

V loses 6 bases of germline sequence and J loses 1 base, and the interval between the two ends is 16 bases. The CDR3, from cysteine to phenylalanine, totals 16 residues. The read is trimmed to its CDR3 DNA, 48 bases read in frame from base 1. Reading the germline V gene (reference sequence) gives CDR1 LNHDA and CDR2 SQIVND. This clonotype was seen more than once but under ten times. Its specific antigen is unknown. There are no base qualities to consult, and no much larger clone falls within one base. Stable Graves' hyperthyroidism was defined as no progression to ophthalmopathy during 18 months of follow-up. Hyperthyroidism patients were aged 18 to 65 years and newly diagnosed, with disease duration of less than 2 months. Any patient with an uncontrolled infection, another autoimmune disease, pregnancy or lactation was excluded. Clinical symptoms, serum thyroxine and TRAb, thyroid ultrasound, and orbital computed tomography formed the basis for the diagnoses. Ficoll-Paque density gradient centrifugation was used to isolate PBMCs from 10 ml of fresh peripheral blood. Total RNA was extracted using Trizol reagent, and RNA quality was assessed on an Agilent 2100 Bioanalyzer.

The TCR beta CDR3 regions were amplified from the RNA transcripts. For the first round of RT-PCR on the TCR CDR3, the HTBI primer set was used together with the Qiagen OneStep RT-PCR kit. Libraries were constructed in a second round of multiplex PCR, after which size selection and purification were carried out. Sequencing of the libraries was done on an Illumina HiSeq2000 using paired-end 100 bp reads. In the source study's methods: Raw data were processed with SOAPnuke, discarding reads with adapters, uncalled bases, mean Phred below 15, or no exact constant-primer or identifier match. COPE v1.2.5 was used to merge the high-quality paired reads, and each unique nucleotide sequence was defined as a clonotype. Clonotypes were aligned to IMGT TRBV, TRBD and TRBJ reference segments using MiTCR v1.1. The analysis was restricted to V-J combinations with a frequency above 0.0001, which together covered 99% to 99.2% of the repertoires. A TCS score was defined as the ratio between F50 (clonal expansion) and ExV (chaos), using BLOSUM62-based TCRdist between CDR3 peptides within each V-J. Welch's t-statistics and random forest reduced some 510 V-J features to about 13, which were used in a naive Bayes classifier (R e1071). The Morisita-Horn index was used to measure how similar the thyroid and blood repertoires were. TCRdb ran its own pipeline on the public reads, namely fastp trimming at Q25 and MiXCR clone calling, and kept in-frame beta chains. Merged by CDR3 protein, the rows form single entries marked with the most common genes and DNA. These V and J calls originate from TCRdb's pipeline instead of the authors' own analysis. This sample has 800,000 or so distinct CDR3 sequences in its table, and over 35% of those were observed once. The ten largest clones capture more than 7% of the sample.

The chain links TRBV19 with TRBJ1-5; the D segment cannot be called with confidence. The source material was blood. The TCR originated in a man in his late teens or twenties with Graves' hyperthyroidism. The nucleotide sequence is TGTGCCAGTAGACGTCCTCGGCGGGGAAGCAATCAGCCCCAGCATTTT. Translated, it reads CASRRPRRGSNQPQHF.